This T cell receptor beta chain was recovered during a study of circulating CD8 cells and anti-PD-1 response in melanoma (dated by TCRdb to the early 2020s). Turning to the overall study: Nivolumab was given to patients intravenously at 3 mg/kg every 2 weeks. The melanoma cohort included some 13 patients, of whom seven received anti-PD-1 as first-line therapy and six had previously received targeted therapy or immunotherapy. Patients with complete or partial responses were classified as responders; those with stable or progressive disease (RECIST v1.1) as non-responders. The TCR repertoire analysis was performed on some 11 melanoma patients, comprising 7 non-responders and 4 responders. In on-treatment samples, a biotinylated anti-human IgG4 antibody was used to detect PD-1.

Using a BD FACSAria II cell sorter, four subsets defined by PD-1 and/or TIGIT were sorted from live CD3+CD8+TCRalphabeta+ cells. To characterize how relevant each subset is to anti-PD-1 therapy response, circulating CD8 T cells were sorted into four subsets based on PD-1 and TIGIT expression. For each sorted CD8 T-cell subset, both the TCR alpha and TCR beta chains were sequenced. Peripheral blood was collected at three points: before the first anti-PD-1 injection, after two injections and after four injections. PBMCs were isolated immediately by Ficoll gradient centrifugation. Until use, PBMCs were stored frozen in liquid nitrogen in RPMI containing about 21% FCS and roughly 9.2% DMSO. Thawed PBMCs were stained with a viability dye and antibodies against CD3, CD8alpha, TCRalphabeta, PD-1 and TIGIT. Total RNA was extracted with the RNeasy Kit, and a RIN above 7 was reached by every sample. Taking its sample share into account, this clonotype is medium-sized (0.01 to 0.1%). Its antigen has not been determined. Per-nucleotide qualities are absent, and no much larger clonotype sits a single base away.

What the study reported, not specific to this receptor: Because tumor material could not be accessed, tumor reactivity was instead assessed with peptide assays on expanded sorted subsets. Because material was limited, most experiments were generally run without replicates. The published TCR repertoire comparisons relied only on baseline and M1 samples from a small cohort that had few responders. Repertoires were found to be largely private between subsets, with under 7.5% of TRB clonotypes shared at M1, and the highest sharing was observed between DPOS and TIGIT. The highest diversity was observed in the DNEG repertoire, similar and higher clonality was shown by the PD-1 and DPOS repertoires, and the lowest diversity was found in the TIGIT repertoires. Both treatment-naive and previously treated patients were included in the cohort, and this mixing was noted by the authors as something that could influence results.

Trimming leaves V shorter by 3 bases and J shorter by 2 bases, with the junction holding 9 bases beyond the gene matches. The CDR3 spans 16 residues, from the cysteine through the phenylalanine. This entry keeps only the CDR3 DNA: 48 bases, framed from base 1. The germline V gene sets CDR1 to SGDLS and CDR2 to YYNGEE. The instrument was a NextSeq 500. TCR libraries were prepared from approximately 14 ng of total RNA with the QIAseq Immune Repertoire RNA Library Kit, Human TCR Panel. The TCR libraries were sequenced on an Illumina NextSeq using a Mid Output V2 kit and asymmetric 261x41 paired-end reads. Every TCR library was diluted to 4 nM, then pooled, denatured and loaded at roughly 1 pM. The source study handled its data this way. Processing of the TCR FASTQ files took place in the QIAGEN GeneGlobe Data Analysis Center, and downstream analysis was done in R 3.5.2. Clonality was calculated as one minus the Shannon entropy normalized by the log of the number of unique productive sequences. Fisher exact tests at 5% FDR, run separately within each subset, picked out TRA or TRB clonotypes whose abundance differed between baseline and M1. Differentially abundant clonotypes were categorized as emerging, expanding, contracting or non-expanding/contracting. Morisita's overlap index was used to measure repertoire overlap between patients. TCRdb reprocessing: public reads trimmed at Q25 with fastp, clones called with MiXCR, in-frame beta chains kept. Rows are unified per CDR3 protein, each entry keeping the most common DNA and genes. The V and J calls here are based on TCRdb, not the publication. Here the sample has more than 900 distinct CDR3 sequences; around 9.4% occur a single time. The ten largest clones take up around 57% of the sample.

The specimen was CD8+ T cells from PBMCs, collected at baseline or after one month of anti-PD-1 therapy (not recorded which). The sequence derives from a human donor with melanoma. The sequence links TRBV9 to TRBJ2-3; the central 7 bases match TRBD2. The sequenced DNA is TGTGCCAGCAGCGAGAGGATGGGGGGGATCACAGATACGCAGTATTTT. This encodes CASSERMGGITDTQYF.